The clone carrying this T cell receptor beta chain has a count of ten or more. Its specificity is not known. This record belongs to a study of identical twins. Whole-study results and caveats: Low generation probability was overrepresented in out-of-frame alpha sequences shared by twins. Insertions were reduced in abundant cord blood beta clonotypes but not in memory repertoires. Analyses of zero insertions could be partly confounded by invariant MAIT and iNKT cells.

This CDR3 contains 15 residues. V dropped 0 bases and J dropped 0 bases, with 9 bases sitting between them. Germline-derived CDR1 and CDR2 are SGHRS and YFSETQ. Each CDR3 protein gets one entry after TCRdb re-called the 5' RACE reads with MiXCR. The sample has roughly 250,000 distinct CDR3 sequences, about an eighth seen once. The receptor comes from a woman under 30 in good health. The rearrangement uses TRBV5-1 and TRBJ2-5; possibly TRBD1 for D (6 bases). The sequenced sample was memory (CD45RO+) T cells sorted from blood. The CDR3 is CASSLGGGDQETQYF. In DNA form, the CDR3 reads TGCGCCAGCAGCTTGGGTGGGGGCGACCAAGAGACCCAGTACTTC.